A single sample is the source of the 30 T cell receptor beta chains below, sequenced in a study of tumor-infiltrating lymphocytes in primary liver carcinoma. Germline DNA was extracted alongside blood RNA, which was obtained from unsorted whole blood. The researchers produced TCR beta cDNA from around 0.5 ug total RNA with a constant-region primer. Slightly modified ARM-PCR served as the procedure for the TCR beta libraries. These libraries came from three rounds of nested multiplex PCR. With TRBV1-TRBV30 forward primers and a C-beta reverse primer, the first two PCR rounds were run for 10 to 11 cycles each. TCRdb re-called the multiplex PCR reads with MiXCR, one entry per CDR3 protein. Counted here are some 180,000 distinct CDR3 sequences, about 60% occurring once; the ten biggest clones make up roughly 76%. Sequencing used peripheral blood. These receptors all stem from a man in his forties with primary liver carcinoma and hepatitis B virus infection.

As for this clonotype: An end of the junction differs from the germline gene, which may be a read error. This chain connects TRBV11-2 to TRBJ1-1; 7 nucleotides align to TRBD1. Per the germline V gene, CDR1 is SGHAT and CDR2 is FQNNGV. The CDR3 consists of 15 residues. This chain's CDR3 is CATSLGAGGVTEAFF. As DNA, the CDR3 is TGTGCCACCAGCTTAGGGGCAGGGGGTGTCACTGAAGCTTTCTTT.

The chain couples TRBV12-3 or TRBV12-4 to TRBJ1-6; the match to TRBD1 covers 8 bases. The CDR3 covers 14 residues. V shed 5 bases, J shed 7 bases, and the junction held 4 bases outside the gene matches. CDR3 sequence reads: CASSPTGGNSPLHF. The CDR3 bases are TGTGCCAGCAGTCCTACAGGGGGGAATTCACCCCTCCACTTT.

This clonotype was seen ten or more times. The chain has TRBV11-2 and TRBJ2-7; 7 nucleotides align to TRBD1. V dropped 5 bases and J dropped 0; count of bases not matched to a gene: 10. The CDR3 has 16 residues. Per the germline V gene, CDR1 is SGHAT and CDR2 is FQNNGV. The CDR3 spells CASSPRGRRSSYEQYF. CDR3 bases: TGTGCCAGCAGCCCTAGGGGGCGGCGAAGCTCCTACGAGCAGTACTTC.

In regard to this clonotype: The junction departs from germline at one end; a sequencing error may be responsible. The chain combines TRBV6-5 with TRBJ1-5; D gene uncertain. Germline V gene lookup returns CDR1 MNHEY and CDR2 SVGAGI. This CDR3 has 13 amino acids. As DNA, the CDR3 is TGTGCCAGTAGAAAGGCGTTAAATCAGACCCAGCATTTT. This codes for CASRKALNQTQHF.

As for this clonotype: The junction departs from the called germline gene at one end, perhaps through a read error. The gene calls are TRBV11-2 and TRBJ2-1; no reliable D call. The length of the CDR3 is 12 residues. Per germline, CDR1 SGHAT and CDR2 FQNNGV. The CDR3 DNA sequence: TGTGCCAGCAGCCCGTATGGGTCCGAGCAGTGCTTC. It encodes CASSPYGSEQCF.

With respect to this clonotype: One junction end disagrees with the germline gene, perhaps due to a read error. CDR3 sequence reads: CATSLGTEAFF. DNA of the CDR3: TGTGCCACCAGTCTCGGCACTGAAGCTTTCTTT. This rearrangement joins TRBV6-1 to TRBJ1-1, with D unclear. The CDR3 is made up of 11 amino acids. CDR1 and CDR2 (germline): MNHNS, SASEGT.

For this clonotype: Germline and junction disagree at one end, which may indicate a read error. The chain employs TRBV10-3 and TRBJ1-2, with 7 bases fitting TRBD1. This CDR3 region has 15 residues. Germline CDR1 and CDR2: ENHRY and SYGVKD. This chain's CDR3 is CATVRGTDSSWSYTF. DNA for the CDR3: TGTGCCACAGTACGGGGGACAGACTCATCGTGGAGCTACACATTC.

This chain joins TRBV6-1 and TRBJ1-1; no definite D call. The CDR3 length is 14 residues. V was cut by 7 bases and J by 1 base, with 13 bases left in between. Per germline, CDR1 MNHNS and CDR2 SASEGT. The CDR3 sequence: CASTLVGENTEAFF. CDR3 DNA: TGTGCCAGCACCCTGGTGGGCGAGAACACTGAAGCTTTCTTT.

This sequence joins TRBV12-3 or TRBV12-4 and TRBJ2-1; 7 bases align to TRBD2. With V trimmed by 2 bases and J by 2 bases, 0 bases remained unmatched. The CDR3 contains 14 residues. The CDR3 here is CASSLRGAYNEQFF. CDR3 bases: TGTGCCAGCAGTTTACGGGGGGCCTACAATGAGCAGTTCTTC.

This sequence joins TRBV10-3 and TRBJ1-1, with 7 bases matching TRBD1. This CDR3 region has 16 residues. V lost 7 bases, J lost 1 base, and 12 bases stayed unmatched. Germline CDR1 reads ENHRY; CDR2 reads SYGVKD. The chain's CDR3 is CAITSGGGAGNTEAFF. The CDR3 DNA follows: TGTGCCATCACGAGCGGAGGGGGCGCCGGGAACACTGAAGCTTTCTTT.

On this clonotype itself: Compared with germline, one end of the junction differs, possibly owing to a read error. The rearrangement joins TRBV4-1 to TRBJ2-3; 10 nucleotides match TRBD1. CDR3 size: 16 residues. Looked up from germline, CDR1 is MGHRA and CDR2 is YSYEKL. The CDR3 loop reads CASSQGQGASTDAQYF. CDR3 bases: TGCGCCAGCAGCCAAGGACAGGGGGCCTCCACAGATGCGCAGTATTTT.

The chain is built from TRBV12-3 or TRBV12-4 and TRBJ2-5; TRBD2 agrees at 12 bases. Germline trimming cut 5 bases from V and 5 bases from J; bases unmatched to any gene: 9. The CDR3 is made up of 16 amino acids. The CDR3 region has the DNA TGTGCCAGCAGTACCGGGACTAGCGGGTCCTGGGAGACCCAGTACTTC. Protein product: CASSTGTSGSWETQYF.

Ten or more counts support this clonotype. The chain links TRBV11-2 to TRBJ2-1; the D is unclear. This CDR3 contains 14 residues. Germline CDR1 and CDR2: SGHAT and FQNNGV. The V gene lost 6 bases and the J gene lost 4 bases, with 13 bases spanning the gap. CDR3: CASSRATVYNEQFF. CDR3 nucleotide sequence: TGTGCCAGCAGTCGCGCGACCGTTTACAATGAGCAGTTCTTC.

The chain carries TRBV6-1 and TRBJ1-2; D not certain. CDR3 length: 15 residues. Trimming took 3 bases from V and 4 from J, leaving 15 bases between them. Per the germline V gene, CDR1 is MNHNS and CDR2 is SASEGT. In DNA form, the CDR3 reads TGTGCCAGCAGTGACCGTGAAACGGGAGGCTATGGCTACACCTTC. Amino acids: CASSDRETGGYGYTF.

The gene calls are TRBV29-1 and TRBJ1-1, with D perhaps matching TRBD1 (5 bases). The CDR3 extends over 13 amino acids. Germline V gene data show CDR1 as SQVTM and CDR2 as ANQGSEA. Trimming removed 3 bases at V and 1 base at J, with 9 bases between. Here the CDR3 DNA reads TGCAGCGTTGATGGGGGGGAGAACACTGAAGCTTTCTTT. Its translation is CSVDGGENTEAFF.

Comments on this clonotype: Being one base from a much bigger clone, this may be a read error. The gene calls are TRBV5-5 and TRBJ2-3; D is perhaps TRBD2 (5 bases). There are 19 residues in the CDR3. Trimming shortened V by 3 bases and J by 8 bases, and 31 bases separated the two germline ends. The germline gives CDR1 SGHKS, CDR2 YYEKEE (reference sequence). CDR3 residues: CASSWLPAEPGFPLGTQYF. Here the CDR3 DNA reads TGTGCCAGCAGCTGGCTCCCCGCTGAACCGGGATTCCCTTTGGGTACGCAGTATTTT.

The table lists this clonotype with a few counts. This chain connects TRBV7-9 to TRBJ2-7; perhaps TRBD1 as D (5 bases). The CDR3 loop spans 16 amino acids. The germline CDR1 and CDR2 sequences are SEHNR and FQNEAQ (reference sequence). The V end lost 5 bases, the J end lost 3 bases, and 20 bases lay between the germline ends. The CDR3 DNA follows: TGTGCCAGCAGCCCCGCCAGGGAAAACCCAGTCTACGAGCAGTACTTC. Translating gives CASSPARENPVYEQYF. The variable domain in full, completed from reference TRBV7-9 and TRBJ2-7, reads DTGVSQNPRHKITKRGQNVTFRCDPISEHNRLYWYRQTLGQGPEFLTYFQNEAQLEKSRLLSDRFSAERPKGSFSTLEIQRTEQGDSAMYLCASSPARENPVYEQYFGPGTRLTVT.

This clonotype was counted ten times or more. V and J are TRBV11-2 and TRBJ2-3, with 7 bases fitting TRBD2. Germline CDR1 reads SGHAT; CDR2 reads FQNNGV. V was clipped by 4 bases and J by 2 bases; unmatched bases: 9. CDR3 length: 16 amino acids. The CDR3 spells CASSSGLVGLTDTQYF. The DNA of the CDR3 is TGTGCCAGCAGCTCAGGACTAGTTGGCCTCACAGATACGCAGTATTTT.

CDR3 protein: CAASGPTYEQYF. The CDR3, as DNA: TGTGCTGCCTCCGGGCCGACCTACGAGCAGTACTTC. V is TRBV6-5 and J is TRBJ2-7; D ambiguous. The CDR3 consists of 12 residues. Germline CDR1 is MNHEY and CDR2 is SVGAGI.

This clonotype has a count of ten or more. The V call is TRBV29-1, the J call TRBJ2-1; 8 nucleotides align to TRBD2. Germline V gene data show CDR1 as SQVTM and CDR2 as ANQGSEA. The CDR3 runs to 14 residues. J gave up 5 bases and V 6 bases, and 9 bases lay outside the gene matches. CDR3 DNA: TGCAGCGTGGCCGGGACTAGGGGTAACAATGAGCAGTTCTTC. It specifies CSVAGTRGNNEQFF.

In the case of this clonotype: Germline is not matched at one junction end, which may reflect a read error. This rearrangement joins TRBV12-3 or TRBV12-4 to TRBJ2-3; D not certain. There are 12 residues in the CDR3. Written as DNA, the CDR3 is TGTGCCTGCAGTTCGGTGGCAGATACGCAGTATTTT. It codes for CACSSVADTQYF.

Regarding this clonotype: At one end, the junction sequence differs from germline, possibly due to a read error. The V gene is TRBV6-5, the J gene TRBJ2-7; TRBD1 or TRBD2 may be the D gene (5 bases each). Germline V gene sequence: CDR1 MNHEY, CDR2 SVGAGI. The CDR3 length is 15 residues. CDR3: CASRPPGPRIDEQCF. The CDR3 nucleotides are TGTGCCAGCAGACCACCGGGACCCCGAATAGACGAGCAGTGCTTC.

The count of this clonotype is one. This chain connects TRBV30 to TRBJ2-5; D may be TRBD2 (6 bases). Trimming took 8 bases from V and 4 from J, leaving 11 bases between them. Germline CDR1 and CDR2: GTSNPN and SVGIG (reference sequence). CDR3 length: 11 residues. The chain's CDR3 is CATGGSETQYF. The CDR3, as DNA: TGTGCCACTGGAGGGTCAGAGACCCAGTACTTC.

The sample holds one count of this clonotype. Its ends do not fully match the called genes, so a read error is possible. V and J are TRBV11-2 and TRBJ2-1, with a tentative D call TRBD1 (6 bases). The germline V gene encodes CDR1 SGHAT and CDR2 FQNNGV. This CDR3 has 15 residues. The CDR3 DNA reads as TGCGCCAACAGCGTTAGGGGGACCCCCTACAATGAGCAGTTCTTC. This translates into CANSVRGTPYNEQFF.

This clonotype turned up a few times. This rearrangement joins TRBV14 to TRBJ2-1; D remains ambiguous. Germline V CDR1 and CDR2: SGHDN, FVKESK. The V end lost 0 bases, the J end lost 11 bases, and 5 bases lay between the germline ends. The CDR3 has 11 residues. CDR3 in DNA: TGTGCCAGCAGCCAAGAGTCACAGCAGTTCTTC. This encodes CASSQESQQFF.

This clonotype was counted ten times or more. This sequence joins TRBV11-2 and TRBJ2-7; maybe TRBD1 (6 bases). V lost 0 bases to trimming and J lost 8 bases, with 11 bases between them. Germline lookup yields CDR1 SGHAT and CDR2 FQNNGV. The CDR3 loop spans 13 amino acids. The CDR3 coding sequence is TGTGCCAGCAGCTTAGATAGACAGGACAAGCAGTACTTC. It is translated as CASSLDRQDKQYF.

The CDR3 DNA follows: TGTGCCAGCAGCCAAGATCCTGGACAGGGGGTCGAGCAGTACTTC. This gives the protein CASSQDPGQGVEQYF. The chain carries TRBV4-2 and TRBJ2-7; 10 bases line up with TRBD1. The CDR3 consists of 15 residues. Germline V gene sequence: CDR1 LGHNA, CDR2 YNFKEQ. V lost 0 bases to trimming and J lost 6 bases; unmatched junction nucleotides: 5.

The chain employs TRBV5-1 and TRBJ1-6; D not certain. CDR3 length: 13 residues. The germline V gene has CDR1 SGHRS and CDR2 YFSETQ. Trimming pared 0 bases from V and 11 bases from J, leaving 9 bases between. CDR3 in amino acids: CASSLAVVAPLHF. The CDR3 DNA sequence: TGCGCCAGCAGCTTGGCGGTAGTCGCACCCCTCCACTTT.

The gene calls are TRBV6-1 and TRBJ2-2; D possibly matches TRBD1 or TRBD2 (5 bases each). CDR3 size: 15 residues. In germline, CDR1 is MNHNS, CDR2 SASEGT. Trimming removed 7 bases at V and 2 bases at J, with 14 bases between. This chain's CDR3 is CASTGQGINTGELFF. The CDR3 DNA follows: TGTGCCAGCACGGGGCAGGGCATTAACACCGGGGAGCTGTTTTTT.

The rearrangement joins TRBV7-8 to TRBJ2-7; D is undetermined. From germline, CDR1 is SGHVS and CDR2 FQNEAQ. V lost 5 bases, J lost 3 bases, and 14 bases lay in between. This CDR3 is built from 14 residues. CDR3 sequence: CASSLGIDGYEQYF. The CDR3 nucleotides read TGTGCCAGCAGCCTGGGTATCGATGGCTACGAGCAGTACTTC.